The source of this T cell receptor beta chain is a study of Ad26.COV2.S vaccination and SARS-CoV-2 variants. Across the whole study: By the intramuscular route, Ad26.COV2.S was given once, or twice 56 days apart. Whole-study findings and limits: The authors reported substantial breadth in spike-specific CD8+ and CD4+ T cell responses after vaccination.

Assay: immunoSEQ multiplex PCR; the TCRdb copy retains only in-frame clones and omits some. The sample carries about half a million clones, roughly nine tenths recorded once. The treatment is: roughly 19 received Ad26.COV2.S at low or high dose, single or two shots; about 5 received placebo; per-sample allocation not given. Day 63 following the first vaccine or placebo injection was when the samples were taken. Between the trimmed V and J ends, which lost 0 bases and 6 bases, there was a span of 9 bases. The CDR3 is made up of 15 amino acids. Germline assignment: CDR1 LGHNA and CDR2 YSLEER. Concerning this clone itself: The antigen remains undetermined.

The sequence derives from a person aged 18-60 years who received the Ad26.COV2.S COVID-19 vaccine or a placebo. This sequence joins TRBV4-3 and TRBJ1-6; no clear D. The sequencing here drew on peripheral blood, taken in a trial of Ad26.COV2.S vaccine versus placebo. The CDR3 coding sequence is TGCGCCAGCAGCCAAGAATTAGGGCCTAATTCACCCCTCCACTTT. It encodes CASSQELGPNSPLHF.